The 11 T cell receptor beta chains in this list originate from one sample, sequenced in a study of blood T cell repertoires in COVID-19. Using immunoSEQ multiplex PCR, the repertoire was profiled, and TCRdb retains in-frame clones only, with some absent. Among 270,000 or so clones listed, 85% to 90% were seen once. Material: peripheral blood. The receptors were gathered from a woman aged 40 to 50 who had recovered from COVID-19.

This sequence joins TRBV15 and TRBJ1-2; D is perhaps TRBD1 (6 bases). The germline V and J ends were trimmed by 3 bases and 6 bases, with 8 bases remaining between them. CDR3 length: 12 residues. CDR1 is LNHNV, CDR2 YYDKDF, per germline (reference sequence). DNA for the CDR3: TGTGCCACCAGCAGGGACAGCCATGGCTACACCTTC. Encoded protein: CATSRDSHGYTF.

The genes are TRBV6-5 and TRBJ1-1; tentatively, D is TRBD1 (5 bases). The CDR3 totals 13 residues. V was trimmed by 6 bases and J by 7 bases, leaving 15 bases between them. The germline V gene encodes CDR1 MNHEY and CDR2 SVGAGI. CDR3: CASSQARASEAFF. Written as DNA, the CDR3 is TGTGCCAGCAGCCAGGCCAGGGCCAGTGAAGCTTTCTTT.

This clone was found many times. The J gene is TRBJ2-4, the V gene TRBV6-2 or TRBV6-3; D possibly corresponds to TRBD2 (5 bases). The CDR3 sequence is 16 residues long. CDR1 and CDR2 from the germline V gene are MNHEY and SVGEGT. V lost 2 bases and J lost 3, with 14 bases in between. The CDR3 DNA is TGTGCCAGCAGTTACAGCTCGGAGGCCCACAAAAACATTCAGTACTTC. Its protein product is CASSYSSEAHKNIQYF.

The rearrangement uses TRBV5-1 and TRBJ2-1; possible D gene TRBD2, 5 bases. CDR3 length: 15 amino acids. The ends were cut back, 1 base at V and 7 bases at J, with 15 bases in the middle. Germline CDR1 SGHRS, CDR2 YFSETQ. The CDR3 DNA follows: TGCGCCAGCAGCTTGAGGCTGGGAGCGCCGAATGAGCAGTTCTTC. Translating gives CASSLRLGAPNEQFF. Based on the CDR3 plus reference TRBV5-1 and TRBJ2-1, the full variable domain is KAGVTQTPRYLIKTRGQQVTLSCSPISGHRSVSWYQQTPGQGLQFLFEYFSETQRNKGNFPGRFSGRQFSNSRSEMNVSTLELGDSALYLCASSLRLGAPNEQFFGPGTRLTVL.

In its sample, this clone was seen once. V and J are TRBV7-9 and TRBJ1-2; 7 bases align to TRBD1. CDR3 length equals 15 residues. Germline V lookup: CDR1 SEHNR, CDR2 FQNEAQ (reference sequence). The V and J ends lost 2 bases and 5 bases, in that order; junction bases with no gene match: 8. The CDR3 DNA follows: TGTGCCAGCAGCTTAAACCGGGGACAGTCTTATGGCTACACCTTC. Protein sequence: CASSLNRGQSYGYTF.

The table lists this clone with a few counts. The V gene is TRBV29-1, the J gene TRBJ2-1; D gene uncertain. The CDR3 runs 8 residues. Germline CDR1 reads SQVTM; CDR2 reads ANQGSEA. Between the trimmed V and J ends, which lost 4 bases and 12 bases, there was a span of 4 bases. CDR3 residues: CSVGRQFF. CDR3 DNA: TGCAGCGTTGGTAGGCAGTTCTTC.

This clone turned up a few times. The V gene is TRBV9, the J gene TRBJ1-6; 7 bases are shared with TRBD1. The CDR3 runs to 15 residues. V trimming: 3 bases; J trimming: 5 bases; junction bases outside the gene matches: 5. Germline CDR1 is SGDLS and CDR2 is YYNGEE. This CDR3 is CASSAGTAHNSPLHF. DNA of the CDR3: TGTGCCAGCAGCGCGGGGACAGCCCATAATTCACCCCTCCACTTT. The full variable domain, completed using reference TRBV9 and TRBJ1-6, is DSGVTQTPKHLITATGQRVTLRCSPRSGDLSVYWYQQSLDQGLQFLIQYYNGEERAKGNILERFSAQQFPDLHSELNLSSLELGDSALYFCASSAGTAHNSPLHFGNGTRLTVT.

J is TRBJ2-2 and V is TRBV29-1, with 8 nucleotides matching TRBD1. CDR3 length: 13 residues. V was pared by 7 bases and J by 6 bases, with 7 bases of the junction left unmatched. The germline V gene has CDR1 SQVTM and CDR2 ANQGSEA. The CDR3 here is CSATMTGAGELFF. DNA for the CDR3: TGCAGCGCTACTATGACAGGGGCCGGGGAGCTGTTTTTT.

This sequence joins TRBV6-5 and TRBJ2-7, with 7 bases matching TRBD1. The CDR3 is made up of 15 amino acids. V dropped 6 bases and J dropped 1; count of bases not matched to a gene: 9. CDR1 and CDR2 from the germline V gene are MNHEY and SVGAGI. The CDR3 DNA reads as TGTGCCAGCAGCACCGGGACAGTGCAATCCTACGAGCAGTACTTC. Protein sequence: CASSTGTVQSYEQYF.

CDR3 in DNA: TGTGCCAGCAGTTACTCGGGCGGGAGGGCCGGAAATGAGCAGTTCTTC. Translation gives CASSYSGGRAGNEQFF. The gene calls are TRBV6-2 or TRBV6-3 and TRBJ2-1, with 9 bases aligning to TRBD2. Trimming cost V 0 bases and J 7 bases; bases outside gene matches: 7. Germline V lookup: CDR1 MNHEY, CDR2 SVGEGT. The CDR3 covers 16 residues.

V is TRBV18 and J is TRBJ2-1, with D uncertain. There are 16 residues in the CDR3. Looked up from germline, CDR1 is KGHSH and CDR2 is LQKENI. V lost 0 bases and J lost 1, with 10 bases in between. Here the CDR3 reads CASSPPPGTSYNEQFF. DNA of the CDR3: TGTGCCAGCTCACCACCGCCAGGAACTTCCTACAATGAGCAGTTCTTC.